These T cell receptor beta chains were read from a single sample in a study of T cell repertoires in cytomegalovirus infection. Each CDR3 protein gets one entry after TCRdb re-called the reads with MiXCR. Here the sample spans fewer than 350,000 distinct CDR3 sequences, roughly 17% being singletons. The specimen was PBMCs. The receptor set was obtained from a human donor in good health (CMV status not recorded). Some clones in this sample may be carry-over from other donors' samples. Each CDR3 is given with its conserved first and last residue. The order of the fields is V gene, J gene, D gene, clone size, CDR3 protein, CDR3 DNA. The D gene is left open where the match is weak. The size entry is marked missing in some rows and otherwise reads once, few, many or a size class.

V: TRBV27
J: TRBJ2-2
D: TRBD1
size: -
CDR3: CASWDSSNTGELFF
DNA: TGTGCCAGTTGGGACAGTTCGAACACCGGGGAGCTGTTTTTT

V: TRBV5-1
J: TRBJ2-1
D: -
size: -
CDR3: CASSLGGPGFYNEQFF
DNA: TGCGCCAGCAGCTTAGGGGGGCCAGGCTTTTACAATGAGCAGTTCTTC

V: TRBV6-2/TRBV6-3
J: TRBJ2-4
D: TRBD1
size: few
CDR3: CASSYSTGQGTNIQYF
DNA: TGTGCCAGCAGTTACTCGACGGGACAGGGCACAAACATTCAGTACTTC

V: TRBV20-1
J: TRBJ1-1
D: TRBD1
size: few
CDR3: CSARPTGGGVNTEAFF
DNA: TGCAGTGCTAGACCAACAGGGGGCGGTGTGAACACTGAAGCTTTCTTT

V: TRBV6-6
J: TRBJ2-5
D: TRBD1
size: few
CDR3: CASKFRDRVETQYF
DNA: TGTGCCAGCAAATTTAGGGACAGGGTGGAGACCCAGTACTTC

V: TRBV4-1
J: TRBJ2-7
D: TRBD1
size: -
CDR3: CASSQDPGQELPSYEQYF
DNA: TGTGCCAGCAGCCAAGATCCGGGACAGGAACTTCCCTCCTACGAGCAGTACTTC

V: TRBV4-3
J: TRBJ1-1
D: TRBD1
size: -
CDR3: CASSQRGTGDVEAFF
DNA: TGCGCCAGCAGCCAAAGGGGGACAGGGGATGTTGAAGCTTTCTTT

V: TRBV12-3/TRBV12-4
J: TRBJ1-2
D: -
size: -
CDR3: CASSLDQIYGYTF
DNA: TGTGCCAGCAGTTTAGACCAGATCTATGGCTACACCTTC

V: TRBV4-2
J: TRBJ2-1
D: -
size: many
CDR3: CASSQVGRVAYNEQFF
DNA: TGTGCCAGCAGCCAAGTTGGCAGGGTGGCCTACAATGAGCAGTTCTTC

V: TRBV12-3/TRBV12-4
J: TRBJ1-5
D: -
size: few
CDR3: CASTSVNINQPQHF
DNA: TGTGCCAGCACCTCGGTAAACATCAATCAGCCCCAGCATTTT

V: TRBV7-6
J: TRBJ2-6
D: -
size: many
CDR3: CASSLAAAGFSSGANVLTF
DNA: TGTGCCAGCAGCTTAGCGGCGGCAGGGTTCTCCTCTGGGGCCAACGTCCTGACTTTC

V: TRBV19
J: TRBJ2-1
D: TRBD2
size: -
CDR3: CASIPGTSGGAWYNEQFF
DNA: TGTGCCAGTATCCCCGGGACTAGCGGGGGGGCTTGGTACAATGAGCAGTTCTTC

V: TRBV7-6
J: TRBJ2-3
D: -
size: many
CDR3: CASSPAGAVDTQYF
DNA: TGTGCCAGCAGCCCGGCCGGGGCCGTAGATACGCAGTATTTT

V: TRBV6-6
J: TRBJ1-5
D: -
size: -
CDR3: CASRPEQGPQHF
DNA: TGTGCCAGCAGACCGGAGCAGGGGCCCCAGCATTTT

V: TRBV18
J: TRBJ1-6
D: -
size: few
CDR3: CASSQGEGSPLHF
DNA: TGTGCCAGCTCACAGGGTGAGGGATCACCCCTCCACTTT

V: TRBV4-1
J: TRBJ2-2
D: -
size: few
CDR3: CASSQEGQLLHGELFF
DNA: TGCGCCAGCAGCCAAGAGGGGCAGCTCCTGCACGGGGAGCTGTTTTTT

V: TRBV7-2
J: TRBJ1-4
D: -
size: many
CDR3: CASSPRGPTNEKLFF
DNA: TGTGCCAGCAGCCCCCGAGGGCCAACTAATGAAAAACTGTTTTTT

V: TRBV25-1
J: TRBJ2-5
D: -
size: many
CDR3: CASSESGWQDQETQYF
DNA: TGTGCCAGCAGTGAATCTGGATGGCAGGACCAAGAGACCCAGTACTTC

V: TRBV3-1
J: TRBJ1-4
D: -
size: -
CDR3: CASSYGYRNHEKLFF
DNA: TGTGCCAGCAGCTACGGGTACAGAAACCATGAAAAACTGTTTTTT

V: TRBV20-1
J: TRBJ1-1
D: -
size: -
CDR3: CSARRTLGLTEAFF
DNA: TGCAGTGCTAGACGGACCCTGGGGCTCACTGAAGCTTTCTTT

V: TRBV28
J: TRBJ2-7
D: -
size: many
CDR3: CASNSGDTPYEQYF
DNA: TGTGCCAGCAACTCCGGGGACACCCCTTACGAGCAGTACTTC